The present TCR beta chain was sequenced within a study of a mutant IDH1 vaccine in newly diagnosed glioma. Background on the study: Treated individuals were approximately 62% male and approximately 38% female, averaging roughly 39 years of age. Standard pretreatment was either radiotherapy, temozolomide, or, for most, radiochemotherapy with temozolomide.

The sample's time point: week 47, end of study. A single vaccine dose contained 300 ug of mutant IDH1 20-mer peptide, and topical imiquimod was used with it. Measured with immunoSEQ multiplex PCR; TCRdb has only the in-frame clones, and not every one. The data hold tens of thousands of clones, with approximately 86% observed a single time. This clone was detected only a few times. The antigen is undetermined. Trimming took off 1 base at V and 9 bases at J, with 13 bases between the two ends. Germline assignment: CDR1 MGHRA and CDR2 YSYEKL. This CDR3 region has 14 residues. This clonotype was sampled from a man aged 18 to 29 with glioma. Some clones in this sample may be carry-over from other donors' samples. Sequenced here: PBMCs, sampled from a glioma patient whose treatment included an IDH1 peptide vaccine. The chain employs TRBV4-1 and TRBJ1-5; no reliable D call. The CDR3 loop is CASSQGIGVSPQHF. The CDR3 nucleotides read TGCGCCAGCAGCCAAGGGATTGGGGTGTCGCCCCAGCATTTT.